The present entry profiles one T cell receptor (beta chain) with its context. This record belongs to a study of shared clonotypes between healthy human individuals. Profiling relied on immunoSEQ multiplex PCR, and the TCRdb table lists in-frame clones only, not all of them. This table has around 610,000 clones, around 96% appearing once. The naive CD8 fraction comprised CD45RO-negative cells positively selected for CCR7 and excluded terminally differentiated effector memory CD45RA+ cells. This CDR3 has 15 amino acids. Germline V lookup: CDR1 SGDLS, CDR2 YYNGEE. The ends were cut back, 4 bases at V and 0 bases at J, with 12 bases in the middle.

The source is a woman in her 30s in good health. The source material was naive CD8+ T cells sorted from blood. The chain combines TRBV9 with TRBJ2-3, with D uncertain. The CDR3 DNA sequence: TGTGCCAGCAGCTCATTGTATGCTAGCACAGATACGCAGTATTTT. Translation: CASSSLYASTDTQYF.